A selection of T cell receptor beta chains follows, all from one sample in a study of control samples from healthy donors and cancer patients. Produced via immunoSEQ multiplex PCR; TCRdb's table is partial and in-frame only. The sample carries more than 75,000 clones, about four fifths recorded once. Input material: PBMCs. These receptors were taken from a man between 70 and 80 years old with lung cancer. Each CDR3 is given with its conserved first and last residue. D genes are given only for firm matches. Rows may omit the clone size; those that give it use once, few, many or a size class.

D gene	clone size	V gene	J gene	CDR3 DNA	CDR3 protein
-	-	TRBV6-5	TRBJ1-5	TGTGCCAGCACCAGGGTGTCCCACAATCAGCCCCAGCATTTT	CASTRVSHNQPQHF
-	-	TRBV2	TRBJ2-2	TGTGCCAGCGGACAGCGCACCGGGGAGCTGTTTTTT	CASGQRTGELFF
-	few	TRBV9	TRBJ2-1	TGTGCCAGCAGCCCGAAGCCCAATTCAGCGCTGGAGTTGTCCAATGAGCAGTTCTTC	CASSPKPNSALELSNEQFF
-	-	TRBV6-6	TRBJ2-7	TGTGCCAGCAGTTACTCAGCCAGGGCAGGGGTACAGCAGTACTTC	CASSYSARAGVQQYF
TRBD1	-	TRBV29-1	TRBJ1-2	TGCAGCGTTGATGGGCAGGGGGCTAGCTACACCTTC	CSVDGQGASYTF
-	-	TRBV2	TRBJ2-1	TGTGCCACCCGGGGGGCGGGCTCCTACAATGAGCAGTTCTTC	CATRGAGSYNEQFF
-	-	TRBV7-2	TRBJ1-2	TGTGCCAGCAGCTTCGGCGGGACAAATAACTATGGCTACACCTTC	CASSFGGTNNYGYTF
-	-	TRBV5-5	TRBJ1-3	TGTGCCAGCAGCTTGGTAGGTTCTGGAAACACCATATATTTT	CASSLVGSGNTIYF
-	-	TRBV2	TRBJ1-2	TGTGCCAGCAGCTCGCCGCCGGACAGAGTCTATGGCTACACCTTC	CASSSPPDRVYGYTF
TRBD2	-	TRBV11-2	TRBJ2-5	TGTGCCAGCAGCTTAGGAGCGGGGTACCAAGAGACCCAGTACTTC	CASSLGAGYQETQYF
TRBD1	-	TRBV7-6	TRBJ1-4	TGTGCCAGCAGCTTAGACAGGGGGCGGGAAAAACTGTTTTTT	CASSLDRGREKLFF
-	-	TRBV27	TRBJ1-5	TGTGCCAGCAGATCGACAGGTTATAGCAATCAGCCCCAGCATTTT	CASRSTGYSNQPQHF
TRBD1	-	TRBV18	TRBJ1-2	TGTGCCAGCTCACCACCGGGACAGCGCAACTATGGCTACACCTTC	CASSPPGQRNYGYTF
-	-	TRBV6-5	TRBJ2-7	TGTGCCAGCAGTTACTTATCAGGGAGCTCCTACGAGCAGTACTTC	CASSYLSGSSYEQYF
TRBD1	-	TRBV6-6	TRBJ2-7	TGTGCCAGCTCCAAGGTAGGGGACAGGGCCCACGAGCAGTACTTC	CASSKVGDRAHEQYF
-	-	TRBV18	TRBJ2-5	TGTGCCAGCTCACCACCGATCGGGAAGCGCCTCGCACAAGAGACCCAGTACTTC	CASSPPIGKRLAQETQYF
-	-	TRBV18	TRBJ1-1	TGTGCCAGCCGCATCGGGGAAAACACTGAAGCTTTCTTT	CASRIGENTEAFF
TRBD2	-	TRBV2	TRBJ2-7	TGTGCCAGCAGTGTCACTAGCGGGGGCCAGAACTCCTACGAGCAGTACTTC	CASSVTSGGQNSYEQYF
-	-	TRBV27	TRBJ1-1	TGTGCCAGCAGTTTATCCGGGACCGAAGCTTTCTTT	CASSLSGTEAFF
-	-	TRBV5-4	TRBJ1-3	TGTGCCAGCAGCTTGGGACAGCCTAGCTCTGGAAACACCATATATTTT	CASSLGQPSSGNTIYF
-	-	TRBV7-3	TRBJ1-1	TGTGCCAGCAGCTTGGGACCTTACATGAACACTGAAGCTTTCTTT	CASSLGPYMNTEAFF
-	-	TRBV6-5	TRBJ1-2	TGTGCCAGCAGGACAAGCGCCTTAAATGGCTACACCTTC	CASRTSALNGYTF
TRBD1	once	TRBV12-5	TRBJ1-1	TGTGCTAGTGGTTTGAAGGGGGCCACTGAAGCTTTCTTT	CASGLKGATEAFF
TRBD1	-	TRBV13	TRBJ2-7	TGTGCCAGCAGCTCGTCGGGACAGGGGGCCAACGAGCAGTACTTC	CASSSSGQGANEQYF
-	once	TRBV5-1	TRBJ2-5	TGCGCCAGCAGCTTGAGCCGGGACGGGGAAGAGACCCAGTACTTC	CASSLSRDGEETQYF
-	once	TRBV5-6	TRBJ2-7	TGTGCCAGCAGCTCGCTCTACGAGCAGTACTTC	CASSSLYEQYF
-	-	TRBV29-1	TRBJ1-1	TGCAGCGTTGCAGAAAGGCCGAACACTGAAGCTTTCTTT	CSVAERPNTEAFF
-	once	TRBV6-6	TRBJ1-1	TGTGCCAGCAGTTACTCAGGCGGGCCGAACACTGAAGCTTTCTTT	CASSYSGGPNTEAFF
-	-	TRBV2	TRBJ2-1	TGTGCCAGCAAAGAGTCCCCAATCAGTGAGCAGTTCTTC	CASKESPISEQFF
TRBD1	-	TRBV15	TRBJ2-7	TGTGCCACCAGCAGAGTATCCCCAGGGGGCGCCCACGAGCAGTACTTC	CATSRVSPGGAHEQYF
-	-	TRBV6-2/TRBV6-3	TRBJ1-6	TGTGCCAGCAGTCCAGTTATCTCCTATAATTCACCCCTCCACTTT	CASSPVISYNSPLHF
TRBD1	once	TRBV2	TRBJ2-7	TGTGCCAGCACGACGCAGGGGGCCGGATACGAGCAGTACTTC	CASTTQGAGYEQYF
-	-	TRBV9	TRBJ1-1	TGTGCCAGCAGCCCCCAGGGTGTGAACACTGAAGCTTTCTTT	CASSPQGVNTEAFF
-	-	TRBV5-1	TRBJ2-7	TGCGCCAGCAGCTTGTTGCAGGGGAGCTACGAGCAGTACTTC	CASSLLQGSYEQYF
-	-	TRBV4-1	TRBJ2-6	TGCGCCAGCAGCCAGATTCCCGGCAGGGTTAATGGGGCCAACGTCCTGACTTTC	CASSQIPGRVNGANVLTF
TRBD1	-	TRBV19	TRBJ2-6	TGTGCCAGTGAAGACAGGGGGCGGTTGTCCGGGGCCAACGTCCTGACTTTC	CASEDRGRLSGANVLTF
-	-	TRBV27	TRBJ2-3	TGTGCCAGCAGTTCAACGACCAACACAGATACGCAGTATTTT	CASSSTTNTDTQYF
-	-	TRBV5-4	TRBJ1-3	TGTGCCAGCAGCTCGGACCCTGGCTCTGGAAACACCATATATTTT	CASSSDPGSGNTIYF
-	-	TRBV20-1	TRBJ1-2	TGCAGTGCTAGTTGGTCTGAGAGCGCGGGTGGCTACACCTTC	CSASWSESAGGYTF
-	-	TRBV24-1	TRBJ1-1	TGTGCCACCAGTGATCCAAGGGACACTGAAGCTTTCTTT	CATSDPRDTEAFF
-	-	TRBV5-4	TRBJ2-2	TGTGCCAGCAGCTTCCCGACTGGGGCGAACACCGGGGAGCTGTTTTTT	CASSFPTGANTGELFF
-	once	TRBV15	TRBJ2-5	TGTGCCACCAGCAGGGATCCCGCGGGGAGGGAGACCCAGTACTTC	CATSRDPAGRETQYF
-	-	TRBV15	TRBJ1-6	TGTGCCACCAGCAGTTACTCGGATAATTCACCCCTCCACTTT	CATSSYSDNSPLHF